The clone carrying this T cell receptor (beta chain) was observed a handful of times. The data belong to a study of regulatory T cells in long-lasting Graves disease. The CDR3 has 18 amino acids. CDR1 is MGHRA and CDR2 is YSYEKL in the germline V gene. With V trimmed by 0 bases and J by 3 bases, 9 bases remained unmatched. Time point meaning: newly diagnosed GD, antithyroid drugs for less than 3 months. TCR sequences were obtained from RNA taken from PBMCs. According to the study, TCR beta libraries were built with iRepertoire HTBI primers and CDR3-region Arm-PCR. TCRdb re-called the multiplex PCR reads through MiXCR, storing one row per CDR3 protein. Among hundreds of thousands of distinct CDR3 sequences, approximately 16% were seen once, and the ten largest hold 20% to 25%. The same sample was also studied in work on T cells in Graves' hyperthyroidism and ophthalmopathy.

The origin of this receptor is a woman aged 35-65 years with Graves disease. The sample consisted of peripheral blood mononuclear cells (PBMCs), taken at new diagnosis, from a patient treated with antithyroid drugs. V gene TRBV4-1 combines with J gene TRBJ2-4; 9 bases are shared with TRBD1. CDR3 DNA sequence: TGCGCCAGCAGCCAAGATCCCGACAGGGGGACAGGCAAAAACATTCAGTACTTC. Translated, it gives CASSQDPDRGTGKNIQYF.